The entry below describes one TCR beta chain. The sample's time point: cycle 4 day 1 (C4D1), after around six weeks of nivolumab. Every patient experienced relapse after autologous stem cell transplantation, and brentuximab vedotin exposure varied. The entry originates in a study of PD-1 blockade in classical Hodgkin lymphoma. Per germline, CDR1 MNHEY and CDR2 SVGAGI. V lost 6 bases to trimming and J lost 5 bases; unmatched junction nucleotides: 4. The length of the CDR3 is 13 residues. Here immunoSEQ multiplex PCR was the method, and the copy in TCRdb shows in-frame clones only, minus some. There are roughly 40,000 clones in the sample; 60% to 75% occur only once, and about 3% lies in the top ten.

Specimen: peripheral blood mononuclear cells (PBMCs), collected before the fourth cycle of nivolumab. The sequence derives from a human donor with classical Hodgkin lymphoma. The chain carries TRBV6-5 and TRBJ1-2, with 9 bases identical to TRBD1. CDR3 nucleotide sequence: TGTGCCAGCAGCCGACAGGGGGATTATGGCTACACCTTC. Amino acid sequence: CASSRQGDYGYTF.